These 20 T cell receptor beta chains share one sample of origin, sequenced in a study of shared clonotypes between healthy human individuals. The table came from immunoSEQ multiplex PCR; TCRdb's copy has only in-frame clones and leaves some out. The data hold 300,000 to 350,000 clones, with around 67% observed a single time. The material sequenced was memory CD4+ T cells sorted from blood. Subset denoted: CD45RA-negative fraction. The receptor source for this set is a man aged 25 to 40 in good health.

This clone was recorded only once. The chain uses TRBV5-4 and TRBJ2-1; maybe TRBD2 (5 bases). CDR3 length: 15 amino acids. The germline gives CDR1 SGHNT, CDR2 YYREEE (reference sequence). V lost 1 base and J lost 5, with 13 bases in between. This CDR3 reads CASSLRASRDNEQFF. Written as DNA, the CDR3 is TGTGCCAGCAGCTTGCGGGCTAGCAGAGACAATGAGCAGTTCTTC.

V is TRBV18 and J is TRBJ1-4, with 7 bases fitting TRBD1. With 2 bases clipped from V and 6 bases from J, the junction kept 3 bases outside the gene matches. Germline V CDR1 and CDR2: KGHSH, LQKENI. This CDR3 comprises 14 residues. CDR3 sequence (DNA): TGTGCCAGCTCACCATCCCAGGGGGATGAAAAACTGTTTTTT. As protein: CASSPSQGDEKLFF.

The chain carries TRBV10-3 and TRBJ1-5; TRBD1 agrees at 7 bases. Germline CDR1 reads ENHRY; CDR2 reads SYGVKD. With V trimmed by 4 bases and J by 7 bases, 4 bases remained unmatched. The CDR3 runs 13 residues. The CDR3 region has the DNA TGTGCCATCAGTGGACAGGGCGGCCAGCCCCAGCATTTT. Residues: CAISGQGGQPQHF.

The rearrangement uses TRBV19 and TRBJ2-2; 7 nucleotides agree with TRBD1. This CDR3 spans 15 amino acids. J gave up 4 bases and V 10 bases, and 12 bases lay outside the gene matches. Per germline, CDR1 LNHDA and CDR2 SQIVND (reference sequence). CDR3 region: CATATGIMSTGELFF. CDR3 bases: TGTGCCACTGCGACAGGGATAATGAGCACCGGGGAGCTGTTTTTT.

The chain carries TRBV6-5 and TRBJ2-1, with TRBD2 as a possible D gene (6 bases). Per germline, CDR1 MNHEY and CDR2 SVGAGI. Trimming removed 2 bases from V and 7 bases from J, with 15 bases in between. The CDR3 runs 15 residues. CDR3 in amino acids: CASSYKRAWLNEQFF. The CDR3 DNA reads as TGTGCCAGCAGTTACAAGCGGGCCTGGCTGAATGAGCAGTTCTTC.

This clone was seen once. The V gene is TRBV9, the J gene TRBJ2-7, with 8 bases identical to TRBD1. Germline assignment: CDR1 SGDLS and CDR2 YYNGEE. The CDR3 length is 15 residues. The V segment lost 2 bases and the J segment 6 bases; nucleotides outside the gene matches: 10. In DNA, the CDR3 is TGTGCCAGCAGCGTTGACCTCAGGGGGCCGGGCGAGCAGTACTTC. Translated, it gives CASSVDLRGPGEQYF.

This rearrangement joins TRBV30 to TRBJ1-1, with D unresolved. CDR3 length: 15 residues. Germline loops: CDR1 GTSNPN, CDR2 SVGIG (reference sequence). Trimming took 2 bases from V and 4 from J, leaving 17 bases between them. For the CDR3, the DNA is TGTGCCTGGAGTAACCCTTCACGGATGGGCACTGAAGCTTTCTTT. Its translation is CAWSNPSRMGTEAFF.

The chain uses TRBV29-1 and TRBJ2-7; 8 bases map to TRBD1. Germline CDR1 reads SQVTM; CDR2 reads ANQGSEA. This CDR3 region has 11 residues. J gave up 3 bases and V 7 bases, and 2 bases lay outside the gene matches. The DNA of the CDR3 is TGCAGCGCAGGACAGGGCTACGAGCAGTACTTC. Translated, it gives CSAGQGYEQYF.

By share, this clone ranks as medium-sized. The chain recombines TRBV28 with TRBJ1-1, with no clear D. V was pared by 6 bases and J by 2 bases, with 13 bases between. Germline V CDR1 and CDR2: MDHEN, SYDVKM. The CDR3 runs to 14 residues. CDR3 coding DNA: TGTGCCAGCAGGCATTGGCAAATCAACACTGAAGCTTTCTTT. This gives the protein CASRHWQINTEAFF.

The chain recombines TRBV7-2 with TRBJ2-1; D is perhaps TRBD2 (7 bases). The CDR3 sequence is 12 residues long. V lost 3 bases, J lost 15 bases, and 15 bases lay in between. Germline V CDR1 and CDR2: SGHTA, FQGNSA. CDR3 residues: CASSLVEGGGFF. DNA of the CDR3: TGTGCCAGCAGCTTGGTGGAGGGAGGGGGGTTCTTC.

By proportion, this clone is large. The chain recombines TRBV2 with TRBJ2-2, with TRBD1 identical over 9 bases. Losses at the gene ends were 4 bases for V and 5 bases for J; bases not matched to a gene: 2. Germline V gives CDR1 SNHLY, CDR2 FYNNEI. CDR3 length equals 14 residues. As DNA, the CDR3 is TGTGCCAGCAGTGGGACAGGGGAGACCGGGGAGCTGTTTTTT. Residues: CASSGTGETGELFF.

This chain uses TRBV29-1 with TRBJ1-1; 9 bases fit TRBD1. CDR1 is SQVTM and CDR2 is ANQGSEA in the germline V gene. CDR3 length: 13 residues. Trimming at V came to 4 bases and at J to 7 bases, leaving 7 bases not matched to a gene. The CDR3 region has the DNA TGCAGCGTTGGCCACAGGGGGCTTAATGAAGCTTTCTTT. Its protein product is CSVGHRGLNEAFF.

The gene calls are TRBV29-1 and TRBJ2-3, with TRBD1 matching over 9 bases. The CDR3 sequence is 16 residues long. Germline V gene sequence: CDR1 SQVTM, CDR2 ANQGSEA. The V segment lost 4 bases and the J segment 4 bases; nucleotides outside the gene matches: 12. The CDR3 sequence is CSVGGGKQGASDTQYF. The CDR3 region has the DNA TGCAGCGTTGGGGGTGGAAAACAGGGGGCGTCAGATACGCAGTATTTT.

This rearrangement joins TRBV6-5 to TRBJ2-1, with TRBD1 as a possible D gene (5 bases). This CDR3 has 15 residues. V was pared by 6 bases and J by 1 base, with 13 bases between. Germline CDR1 and CDR2: MNHEY and SVGAGI. This CDR3 reads CASSLSRVSYNEQFF. DNA for the CDR3: TGTGCCAGCAGCTTAAGCAGGGTTTCCTACAATGAGCAGTTCTTC.

The chain has TRBV19 and TRBJ1-2, with D tentatively TRBD1 (6 bases). Trimming took 6 bases from V and 0 from J, leaving 11 bases between them. In germline, CDR1 is LNHDA, CDR2 SQIVND (reference sequence). The CDR3 loop spans 14 amino acids. The CDR3 loop is CASRATGTNYGYTF. As DNA, the CDR3 is TGTGCCAGTAGGGCGACAGGCACTAACTATGGCTACACCTTC.

The chain carries TRBV2 and TRBJ2-2; no reliable D call. V was clipped by 5 bases and J by 6 bases, with 4 bases between them. The CDR3 extends over 11 amino acids. CDR1 is SNHLY, CDR2 FYNNEI, per germline. CDR3 sequence reads: CASSYSGELFF. In nucleotides, the CDR3 is TGTGCCAGCAGTTATTCCGGGGAGCTGTTTTTT.

This clone was seen more than once but under ten times. This chain joins TRBV7-2 and TRBJ2-3; 11 positions agree with TRBD2. This CDR3 contains 16 residues. The junction had 5 bases not matched to a gene; V was cut back by 4 bases and J by 2 bases. Looked up from germline, CDR1 is SGHTA and CDR2 is FQGNSA. CDR3 protein: CASSSRLAGTTDTQYF. Here the CDR3 DNA reads TGTGCCAGCAGCTCGAGACTAGCGGGAACCACAGATACGCAGTATTTT.

A note on this clone: Given a much more abundant clone one base away, this may be a read error. The V call is TRBV19, the J call TRBJ1-2; D is ambiguous. Germline loops: CDR1 LNHDA, CDR2 SQIVND (reference sequence). Trimming shortened V by 2 bases and J by 6 bases, and 10 bases separated the two germline ends. The CDR3 covers 13 residues. The CDR3 DNA is TGTGCCAGTAGTATACGACGGGAGAATGGCTACACCTTC. Translated: CASSIRRENGYTF.

This clone has only one observation. V and J are TRBV7-9 and TRBJ2-5, with 8 bases fitting TRBD2. The CDR3 sequence is 17 residues long. V lost 5 bases, J lost 2 bases, and 13 bases stayed unmatched. CDR1 and CDR2 (germline): SEHNR, FQNEAQ (reference sequence). DNA for the CDR3: TGTGCCAGCAGCCTAGGAGCGGGAGAGGGCGTTCAAGAGACCCAGTACTTC. Amino acids: CASSLGAGEGVQETQYF. Looking up the rest from reference TRBV7-9 and TRBJ2-5 gives the full variable domain: DTGVSQNPRHKITKRGQNVTFRCDPISEHNRLYWYRQTLGQGPEFLTYFQNEAQLEKSRLLSDRFSAERPKGSFSTLEIQRTEQGDSAMYLCASSLGAGEGVQETQYFGPGTRLLVL.

This chain joins TRBV2 and TRBJ1-1, with D possibly matching TRBD1 (6 bases). CDR1 and CDR2 from the germline V gene are SNHLY and FYNNEI. V lost 6 bases and J 4 bases, leaving 18 bases between the germline ends. The CDR3 consists of 15 residues. The DNA of the CDR3 is TGTGCCAGCAGCAACAGGGTGGAGATGGGCACTGAAGCTTTCTTT. Its translation: CASSNRVEMGTEAFF.